In its sample, the clone carrying this TCR beta chain was seen a few times. Antigen specificity is unknown. The junction does not match germline at one end; this may be a read error. This CDR3 spans 15 amino acids. Germline CDR1 reads LGHNA; CDR2 reads YNFKEQ. These data originate in a study of beta chain features in type 1 diabetes. Study-level results: Moderately but significantly shorter TCRB CDR3s were found in Type 1 diabetes patients in all four CD4+ subsets. Type 1 diabetes patients had VDJ junctions that carried fewer insertions and more deletions.

cDNA synthesis used the whole RNA isolate, giving expressed TCRB sequences. Repertoires were generated with immunoSEQ multiplex PCR, while TCRdb's copy carries only in-frame clones and drops some. The sample has approximately 600,000 clones, roughly 12% seen once. Donors underwent one heparinised blood draw, 95 to 150 mL on average. The receptor comes from a man aged 25-45 years with type 1 diabetes. This chain uses TRBV4-2 with TRBJ2-5; TRBD2 aligns across 10 bases. The sample taken for sequencing was naive CD4+ T cells from blood. CDR3: CASSQDLAGAPAEDF. Here the CDR3 DNA reads TGTGCCAGCAGCCAAGATCTAGCGGGGGCGCCCGCGGAAGACTTC.